This TCR beta chain was obtained from a study of beta chain features in type 1 diabetes. This CDR3 is built from 14 residues. CDR1 and CDR2 (germline): MNHEY, SMNVEV (reference sequence). The V gene lost 2 bases and the J gene lost 2 bases, with 10 bases spanning the gap. The isolated RNA, all of it, was reverse transcribed, so expressed TCRB transcripts were what got sequenced. Profiling relied on immunoSEQ multiplex PCR, and the TCRdb table lists in-frame clones only, not all of them. The repertoire holds around 280,000 clones, with around 16% as singletons. Turning to this clone: Antigen: not known.

Overall study results and limits: Possibly, sequencing cDNA over-represented cells that had high TCR expression levels. Shorter TCRB CDR3s, moderately but significantly so, marked every one of the four CD4+ subsets in Type 1 diabetes patients. Type 1 diabetes patients had fewer VDJ junction insertions and more deletions.

Sequencing input: naive CD4+ T cells from blood. The receptor was isolated from a man in his late teens or twenties with type 1 diabetes. This chain connects TRBV27 to TRBJ2-7; D may be TRBD1 (6 bases). The CDR3 here is CASSLQGQPYEQYF. The CDR3 DNA reads as TGTGCCAGCAGTTTACAAGGACAGCCCTACGAGCAGTACTTC.